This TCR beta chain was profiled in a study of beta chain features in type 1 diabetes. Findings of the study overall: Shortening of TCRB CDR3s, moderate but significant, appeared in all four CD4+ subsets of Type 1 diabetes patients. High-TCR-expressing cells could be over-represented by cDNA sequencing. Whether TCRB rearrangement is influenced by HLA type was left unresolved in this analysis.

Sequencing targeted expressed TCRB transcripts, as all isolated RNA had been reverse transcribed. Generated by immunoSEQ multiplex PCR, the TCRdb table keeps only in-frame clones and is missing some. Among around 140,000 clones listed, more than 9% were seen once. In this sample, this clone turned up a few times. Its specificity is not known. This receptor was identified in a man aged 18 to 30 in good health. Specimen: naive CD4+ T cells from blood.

CDR3 region: CSVGRAGGTGELFF. The CDR3 nucleotides read TGCAGCGTTGGTCGGGCAGGGGGCACCGGGGAGCTGTTTTTT. V is TRBV29-1 and J is TRBJ2-2; 7 positions agree with TRBD1. With V trimmed by 4 bases and J by 4 bases, 6 bases remained unmatched. CDR1 and CDR2 from the germline V gene are SQVTM and ANQGSEA. This CDR3 has 14 amino acids.